This T cell receptor (beta chain) was recorded in a study of tumor-infiltrating lymphocytes in primary liver carcinoma. Points from the study as a whole: Tumors and blood were compared for top-250-clone fraction, and tumors had the significantly higher value (p = 0.039). Bulk samples went unsorted, so CD4+ and CD8+ repertoires were not compared.

A constant-region primer primed TCR beta cDNA synthesis from about 0.55 ug of total RNA. Libraries for TCR beta were built through three nested multiplex PCR rounds, which together made up a slightly modified ARM-PCR procedure. A C-beta reverse primer and TRBV1-TRBV30 forward primers served in each of the first two PCR rounds, at about 9 cycles apiece. TCRdb independently ran MiXCR on the multiplex PCR reads; one entry per CDR3 protein. Of about 320,000 distinct CDR3 sequences listed, about 60% are singletons. RNA isolated from unsorted whole blood supplied the blood RNA, with germline DNA also extracted. The study enrolled treatment-naive patients with chronic HBV infection. The CDR3 runs to 15 residues. Germline loops: CDR1 LGHNA, CDR2 YSLEER. This clonotype was picked up one time. As yet, its antigen is unknown. Its ends do not fully match the called genes, so a read error is possible.

The V and J genes are TRBV4-3 and TRBJ1-4; no definite D call. The sequence derives from a man aged 35-49 years with primary liver carcinoma and hepatitis B virus infection. The sample taken for sequencing was peripheral blood. The CDR3: CSSSQVLAEHEKLFF. CDR3 in DNA: TGCTCCAGCAGCCAAGTTTTGGCGGAGCATGAAAAACTGTTTTTT.